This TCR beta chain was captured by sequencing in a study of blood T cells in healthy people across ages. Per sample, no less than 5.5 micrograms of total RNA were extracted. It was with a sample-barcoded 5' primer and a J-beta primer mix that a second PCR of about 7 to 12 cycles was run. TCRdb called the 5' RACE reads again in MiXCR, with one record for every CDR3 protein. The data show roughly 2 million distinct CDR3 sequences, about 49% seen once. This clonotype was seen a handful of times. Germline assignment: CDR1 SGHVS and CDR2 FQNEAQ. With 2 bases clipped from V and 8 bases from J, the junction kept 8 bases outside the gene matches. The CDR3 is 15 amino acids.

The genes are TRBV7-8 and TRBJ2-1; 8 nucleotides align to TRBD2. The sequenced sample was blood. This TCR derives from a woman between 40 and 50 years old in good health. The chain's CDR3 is CASSLIAGGTDEQFF. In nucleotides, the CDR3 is TGTGCCAGCAGCTTAATCGCGGGGGGTACCGATGAGCAGTTCTTC.